This T cell receptor beta chain was retrieved from a study of blood T cells in healthy people across ages. Next came a second PCR, run for 7 to 11 cycles, which used a sample-barcoded 5' primer along with a J-beta primer mix. Template switching added a 12-random-nucleotide identifier to every cDNA molecule. TCRdb processed the 5' RACE reads anew with MiXCR; each CDR3 protein has one entry. The table has some 1,800,000 distinct CDR3 sequences, approximately 40% seen once; the top ten hold roughly 23%. Study results and caveats: Observed TCR beta diversity showed a strong correlation with the percentage of naive T cells as measured by flow cytometry. Without sorted subsets, naive and antigen-experienced compartments could not be conclusively compared.

The CDR3 totals 13 residues. The table lists this clonotype with a few counts. What it recognizes is unknown. The clonotype comes from a human donor in good health. The chain combines TRBV21-1 with TRBJ1-2; the table's D gene call, TRBD1, was not cross checked with the DNA. TRBV21-1 is an annotated pseudogene. Source material: blood. The chain's CDR3 is CASSKVDRASYTF. CDR3 nucleotide sequence: TGTGCCAGCAGCAAAGTGGACAGGGCCTCCTACACCTTC.